This TCR beta chain was identified during a study of shared clonotypes between healthy human individuals. Turning to the study itself: Each donor had three CD4 naive, three CD4 memory, two CD8 naive and one CD8 memory plate.

Genomic DNA from each subset was divided evenly over several immunoSEQ plates. For sorted subsets, about 200 ng DNA per replicate equaled 30,000 or so T cell genomes. In the authors' workflow: ImmunoSEQ output held junction-only sequences without quality scores, so filtering differed. Repertoires were generated with immunoSEQ multiplex PCR, while TCRdb's copy carries only in-frame clones and drops some. V and J calls and clone size follow that table, whereas D and trimming were derived from the DNA. Of more than 550,000 clones listed, approximately 90% are singletons. Germline CDR1 LNHNV, CDR2 YYDKDF (reference sequence). Trimming shortened V by 2 bases and J by 2 bases, and 12 bases separated the two germline ends. The CDR3 is made up of 15 amino acids. CD8 cells regarded as naive lacked CD45RO, were positively chosen for CCR7, and omitted terminally differentiated effector memory CD45RA+ cells.

The sample comprised naive CD8+ T cells sorted from blood. V and J are TRBV15 and TRBJ2-5; D ambiguous. The sequence was obtained from a man aged 25-45 years in good health. The CDR3: CATSRSPGQQETQYF. Written as DNA, the CDR3 is TGTGCCACCAGCAGATCCCCAGGCCAACAAGAGACCCAGTACTTC.